This passage covers 13 T cell receptor beta chains from one sample sequenced in a study of PD-L1 blockade in urothelial cancer. The data were produced by immunoSEQ multiplex PCR, yet TCRdb's version contains in-frame clones alone and is incomplete. Of 85,000 to 100,000 clones listed, around 87% are singletons. The time point was: pretreatment peripheral blood. Material: PBMCs, obtained around atezolizumab (anti-PD-L1) treatment. The receptors shown here come from a man aged 55-75 years with urothelial cancer.

J is TRBJ2-1 and V is TRBV11-3; 8 bases are a match to TRBD2. Germline loops: CDR1 SGHNT, CDR2 YENEEA. This CDR3 has 18 residues. J gave up 6 bases and V 1 base, and 14 bases lay outside the gene matches. The CDR3: CASSLVGAGASGRNEQFF. The DNA for the CDR3 is TGTGCCAGCAGCTTAGTAGGCGCTGGGGCTAGCGGGCGCAATGAGCAGTTCTTC.

This clone has just one count. Here the CDR3 reads CASSVGGGLDNEQFF. The CDR3 nucleotides read TGTGCCAGCAGCGTAGGGGGGGGCCTAGACAATGAGCAGTTCTTC. V usage is TRBV9 and J usage is TRBJ2-1; TRBD2 is a possible D gene (7 bases). This CDR3 has 15 residues. Trimming pared 0 bases from V and 5 bases from J, leaving 12 bases between. The germline V gene has CDR1 SGDLS and CDR2 YYNGEE.

The CDR3 nucleotides read TGTGCCAGCAGTGCCAGGGGTGGGGAAAAACTGTTTTTT. It specifies CASSARGGEKLFF. The chain recombines TRBV2 with TRBJ1-4; tentatively, D is TRBD1 (6 bases). Germline CDR1 SNHLY, CDR2 FYNNEI. The CDR3 extends over 13 amino acids. V shed 4 bases and J shed 8 bases, with 11 bases lying between them.

V usage is TRBV12-5 and J usage is TRBJ1-5; 8 bases align to TRBD1. Trimming cost V 5 bases and J 0 bases; bases outside gene matches: 6. Germline assignment: CDR1 LGHNT and CDR2 FRNRAP. The CDR3 extends over 16 amino acids. CDR3 DNA sequence: TGTGCTAGTGGTGCTGGACAGGGAGGTAGCAATCAGCCCCAGCATTTT. As protein: CASGAGQGGSNQPQHF. The full variable domain, rest sourced from reference TRBV12-5 and TRBJ1-5, is DARVTQTPRHKVTEMGQEVTMRCQPILGHNTVFWYRQTMMQGLELLAYFRNRAPLDDSGMPKDRFSAEMPDATLATLKIQPSEPRDSAVYFCASGAGQGGSNQPQHFGDGTRLSIL.

CDR3 DNA: TGTGCCAGCAGCGACCTGGGGGGTGGTGACTATGGCTACACCTTC. Encoded protein: CASSDLGGGDYGYTF. The V call is TRBV5-6, the J call TRBJ1-2, with a weak D call TRBD1 (5 bases). Germline V lookup: CDR1 SGHDT, CDR2 YYEEEE. The V end lost 4 bases, the J end lost 3 bases, and 16 bases lay between the germline ends. The CDR3 is 15 residues long.

The chain joins TRBV7-2 to TRBJ1-4; no clear D gene. The CDR3 contains 15 residues. Trimming cost V 5 bases and J 8 bases, with 18 bases left between them. The germline V gene has CDR1 SGHTA and CDR2 FQGNSA. This CDR3 reads CASSGSDGMGEKLFF. CDR3 bases: TGTGCCAGCAGCGGATCGGACGGGATGGGAGAAAAACTGTTTTTT.

The chain combines TRBV27 with TRBJ2-5; the match to TRBD1 covers 9 bases. The CDR3 consists of 14 residues. The junction had 3 bases not matched to a gene; V was cut back by 4 bases and J by 3 bases. Germline V lookup: CDR1 MNHEY, CDR2 SMNVEV (reference sequence). The CDR3 loop reads CASSSWDREETQYF. DNA for the CDR3: TGTGCCAGCAGTTCGTGGGACAGGGAAGAGACCCAGTACTTC.

This rearrangement joins TRBV4-1 to TRBJ2-5; 7 nucleotides agree with TRBD2. V shed 1 base and J 5 bases; nucleotides not matched to a gene: 22. The V gene's germline CDR1 is MGHRA and CDR2 YSYEKL. The CDR3 consists of 20 residues. CDR3 amino acids: CASSQVIPRRGRGLEETQYF. In nucleotides, the CDR3 is TGCGCCAGCAGCCAAGTAATTCCTCGAAGAGGGCGGGGGTTGGAGGAGACCCAGTACTTC.

The V call is TRBV27, the J call TRBJ2-1; TRBD2 matches at 11 bases. CDR1 is MNHEY, CDR2 SMNVEV, per germline (reference sequence). V lost 7 bases and J lost 7; bases outside the gene matches: 6. The CDR3 is 14 residues long. DNA for the CDR3: TGTGCCAGCACCCTCCTAGCGGGGGGAAATGAGCAGTTCTTC. Translation gives CASTLLAGGNEQFF.

The chain recombines TRBV29-1 with TRBJ2-1; 16 bases match TRBD2. The CDR3 spans 20 residues. The J segment lost 0 bases and the V segment lost 7 bases, leaving 15 bases of the junction unmatched. The germline gives CDR1 SQVTM, CDR2 ANQGSEA. CDR3 nucleotide sequence: TGCAGCGCTGTGGGCACGGGACTAGCGGGAGGGTACCGCTCCTACAATGAGCAGTTCTTC. Translating gives CSAVGTGLAGGYRSYNEQFF.

J is TRBJ1-5 and V is TRBV2, with TRBD1 identical over 7 bases. The germline V gene encodes CDR1 SNHLY and CDR2 FYNNEI. This CDR3 contains 14 residues. The V segment lost 6 bases and the J segment 2 bases; nucleotides outside the gene matches: 4. CDR3 in DNA: TGTGCCAGCAGCAGGGGGTACGGCAATCAGCCCCAGCATTTT. Translating gives CASSRGYGNQPQHF.

The V gene is TRBV6-5, the J gene TRBJ2-2; 9 bases are shared with TRBD2. Germline CDR1 reads MNHEY; CDR2 reads SVGAGI. The CDR3 length is 15 residues. J lost 1 base, V lost 6 bases, and 3 bases had no gene match. The CDR3 is CASRLAGVNTGELFF. The DNA of the CDR3 is TGTGCCAGCAGATTAGCGGGGGTGAACACCGGGGAGCTGTTTTTT.

J is TRBJ2-1 and V is TRBV9; 7 bases align to TRBD1. Losses at the gene ends were 2 bases for V and 6 bases for J; bases not matched to a gene: 14. Germline V lookup: CDR1 SGDLS, CDR2 YYNGEE. The CDR3 extends over 17 amino acids. CDR3 nucleotides: TGTGCCAGCAGCGTCCAAGGGGGCGGTAGGCTTGGCAATGAGCAGTTCTTC. Protein sequence: CASSVQGGGRLGNEQFF.